The 21 T cell receptor beta chains given below trace back to one sample, sequenced in a study of cytomegalovirus exposure and HLA in healthy donors. 60 Vbeta and 13 Jbeta primers were used in PCR. Libraries were prepared by immunoSEQ multiplex PCR; TCRdb keeps only in-frame clonotypes and omits some of them. The table includes around 130,000 clones, roughly three quarters detected once. Sequencing was done on a sample of PBMCs. The source is a woman between 55 and 75 years old in good health and CMV-seronegative.

V usage is TRBV6-6 and J usage is TRBJ2-5, with D maybe TRBD2 (5 bases). V was pared by 6 bases and J by 5 bases, with 10 bases between. CDR3 length: 12 amino acids. The V gene's germline CDR1 is MNHNY and CDR2 SVGAGI (reference sequence). CDR3 protein: CASSSGGETQYF. For the CDR3, the DNA is TGTGCCAGCAGCAGCGGTGGGGAGACCCAGTACTTC.

The rearrangement links TRBV29-1 to TRBJ2-1; TRBD2 matches 11 bases. After removal of 3 bases from V and 6 bases from J, the junction contained 4 bases not matched to a gene. Germline V gene lookup returns CDR1 SQVTM and CDR2 ANQGSEA. The CDR3 totals 14 residues. The CDR3 is CSVEGTSGTNEQFF. Written as DNA, the CDR3 is TGCAGCGTTGAGGGGACTAGCGGCACCAATGAGCAGTTCTTC.

This rearrangement joins TRBV6-6 to TRBJ2-5; a weak D match, TRBD1 (5 bases). Germline V gene data show CDR1 as MNHNY and CDR2 as SVGAGI (reference sequence). Trimming took 7 bases from V and 2 from J, leaving 11 bases between them. The CDR3 covers 13 residues. CDR3 sequence (DNA): TGTGCCAGCACTCCCGCAGGGCAAGAGACCCAGTACTTC. Protein sequence: CASTPAGQETQYF.

V gene TRBV18 combines with J gene TRBJ1-1, with D possibly being TRBD1 (5 bases). The CDR3 totals 14 residues. The V gene's germline CDR1 is KGHSH and CDR2 LQKENI. The V end was cut by 3 bases, the J end by 4 bases, with 12 bases between. CDR3 DNA: TGTGCCAGCTCACCTATGGGGGGAGTCACTGAAGCTTTCTTT. Translating gives CASSPMGGVTEAFF.

The table lists this clone with a count of one. The CDR3 region is CAWRTGLHTEAFF. The CDR3 DNA sequence: TGTGCCTGGCGGACAGGTTTACACACTGAAGCTTTCTTT. The chain uses TRBV30 and TRBJ1-1; 7 positions agree with TRBD1. CDR1 and CDR2 (germline): GTSNPN, SVGIG (reference sequence). V was clipped by 5 bases and J by 3 bases; unmatched bases: 6. CDR3 length equals 13 residues.

The genes are TRBV10-3 and TRBJ2-5, with D possibly matching TRBD2 (6 bases). Germline values: CDR1 ENHRY, CDR2 SYGVKD. V was clipped by 1 base and J by 3 bases, with 9 bases between them. The CDR3 has 14 amino acids. CDR3 DNA sequence: TGTGCCATCAGTGAGTTGATAGCGGAAGAGACCCAGTACTTC. This sequence encodes CAISELIAEETQYF.

V and J are TRBV27 and TRBJ1-5; tentatively, D is TRBD1 (6 bases). This CDR3 spans 15 amino acids. Germline assignment: CDR1 MNHEY and CDR2 SMNVEV (reference sequence). Trimming took 8 bases from V and 9 from J, leaving 23 bases between them. CDR3 region: CASRPTGRGPGPQHF. CDR3 DNA sequence: TGTGCCAGCCGACCAACAGGGAGGGGCCCAGGGCCCCAGCATTTT.

The chain carries TRBV29-1 and TRBJ2-1; 15 positions match TRBD2. V lost 3 bases and J lost 4; bases outside the gene matches: 16. The CDR3 has 20 residues. Germline V gene lookup returns CDR1 SQVTM and CDR2 ANQGSEA. In DNA form, the CDR3 reads TGCAGCGTTGAGGATACGGGACTAGCGGGGGGCGGGGGGGGTTACAATGAGCAGTTCTTC. It codes for CSVEDTGLAGGGGGYNEQFF.

This chain uses TRBV15 with TRBJ1-2; D not certain. V lost 0 bases and J lost 0, with 23 bases in between. The CDR3 has 20 residues. From germline, CDR1 is LNHNV and CDR2 YYDKDF (reference sequence). The CDR3 protein is CATSRDSPLRGPDANYGYTF. The CDR3 DNA sequence: TGTGCCACCAGCAGAGATTCGCCCCTTCGGGGTCCCGATGCTAACTATGGCTACACCTTC.

V is TRBV29-1 and J is TRBJ1-1; maybe TRBD1 (6 bases). Germline loops: CDR1 SQVTM, CDR2 ANQGSEA. The CDR3 is 13 amino acids. The V gene lost 4 bases and the J gene lost 4 bases, with 13 bases spanning the gap. In nucleotides, the CDR3 is TGCAGCGTTGGGACAGTCGGCGGCACTGAAGCTTTCTTT. Translation: CSVGTVGGTEAFF. Full variable domain (outside the CDR3, taken from reference TRBV29-1 and TRBJ1-1): SAVISQKPSRDICQRGTSLTIQCQVDSQVTMMFWYRQQPGQSLTLIATANQGSEATYESGFVIDKFPISRPNLTFSTLTVSNMSPEDSSIYLCSVGTVGGTEAFFGQGTRLTVV.

J is TRBJ2-7 and V is TRBV13; possible D gene TRBD2, 6 bases. V was clipped by 5 bases and J by 4 bases, with 9 bases between them. Germline V lookup: CDR1 PRHDT, CDR2 FYEKMQ (reference sequence). The CDR3 spans 12 residues. In DNA form, the CDR3 reads TGTGCCAGCAGCCTCGGGAGTTACGAGCAGTACTTC. As protein: CASSLGSYEQYF.

The genes are TRBV2 and TRBJ2-7, with 11 bases lining up with TRBD1. CDR3 length: 12 amino acids. V gave up 9 bases and J gave up 4 bases; unmatched junction bases: 2. CDR1 is SNHLY, CDR2 FYNNEI, per germline. The CDR3 DNA is TGTGCCAGACGGGACAGGGGGTACGAGCAGTACTTC. It encodes CARRDRGYEQYF. Supplemented by reference TRBV2 and TRBJ2-7, the full variable domain reads EPEVTQTPSHQVTQMGQEVILRCVPISNHLYFYWYRQILGQKVEFLVSFYNNEISEKSEIFDDQFSVERPDGSNFTLKIRSTKLEDSAMYFCARRDRGYEQYFGPGTRLTVT.

The chain uses TRBV28 and TRBJ1-4, with unresolved D. V dropped 6 bases and J dropped 6 bases, with 20 bases sitting between them. The CDR3 totals 16 residues. From germline, CDR1 is MDHEN and CDR2 SYDVKM. The CDR3 nucleotides are TGTGCCAGCAGCCCACGGCCCGGGAAGAGCTATGAAAAACTGTTTTTT. The encoded protein is CASSPRPGKSYEKLFF. The complete variable domain, with remaining parts taken from reference TRBV28 and TRBJ1-4, reads DVKVTQSSRYLVKRTGEKVFLECVQDMDHENMFWYRQDPGLGLRLIYFSYDVKMKEKGDIPEGYSVSREKKERFSLILESASTNQTSMYLCASSPRPGKSYEKLFFGSGTQLSVL.

The rearrangement links TRBV7-9 to TRBJ2-3; 11 positions agree with TRBD1. The germline CDR1 and CDR2 sequences are SEHNR and FQNEAQ (reference sequence). V lost 5 bases to trimming and J lost 6 bases; unmatched junction nucleotides: 13. The CDR3 is 17 amino acids. DNA for the CDR3: TGTGCCAGCAGCCAACTCCGGACAGGGGGCTTAGGGGATACGCAGTATTTT. Residues: CASSQLRTGGLGDTQYF.

This rearrangement joins TRBV6-6 to TRBJ1-3; D might be TRBD1 (6 bases). CDR1 is MNHNY, CDR2 SVGAGI, per germline (reference sequence). The CDR3 length is 14 residues. Trimming stripped 6 bases from V and 1 base from J, with 10 bases between. In DNA, the CDR3 is TGTGCCAGCAGACCAACAGGGTCTGGAAACACCATATATTTT. This codes for CASRPTGSGNTIYF.

The sample holds one count of this clone. The genes are TRBV19 and TRBJ2-5, with TRBD2 matching 8 bases. The trim removed 3 bases at V and 4 bases at J, leaving 4 bases unmatched. In germline, CDR1 is LNHDA, CDR2 SQIVND (reference sequence). This CDR3 comprises 14 residues. The DNA for the CDR3 is TGTGCCAGTAGTATCCGGGGGGGCCGAGAGACCCAGTACTTC. Amino acids: CASSIRGGRETQYF.

The chain recombines TRBV4-1 with TRBJ2-5; no clear D gene. The CDR3 totals 11 residues. V was clipped by 3 bases and J by 5 bases, with 4 bases between them. Germline assignment: CDR1 MGHRA and CDR2 YSYEKL. In DNA, the CDR3 is TGCGCCAGCAGCCAGCGGGAGACCCAGTACTTC. It codes for CASSQRETQYF.

This clone appeared once. This sequence joins TRBV11-2 and TRBJ2-1; TRBD2 aligns across 7 bases. The CDR3 runs 13 residues. CDR1 and CDR2 (germline): SGHAT, FQNNGV. The junction had 8 bases not matched to a gene; V was cut back by 5 bases and J by 10 bases. The CDR3 reads CASSIGTIKEQFF. DNA of the CDR3: TGTGCCAGCAGCATAGGGACTATCAAGGAGCAGTTCTTC.

The chain recombines TRBV11-2 with TRBJ1-1; TRBD1 aligns across 8 bases. The trim removed 5 bases at V and 5 bases at J, leaving 7 bases unmatched. CDR3 size: 14 residues. CDR1 is SGHAT, CDR2 FQNNGV, per germline. The CDR3 sequence: CASSVTTGGTEAFF. The CDR3 nucleotides read TGTGCCAGCAGCGTAACCACAGGGGGGACTGAAGCTTTCTTT.

The genes are TRBV6-4 and TRBJ2-3; D is unclear. Trimming pared 2 bases from V and 6 bases from J, leaving 9 bases between. Germline V gene sequence: CDR1 MRHNA, CDR2 SNTAGT. This CDR3 is built from 13 residues. This chain's CDR3 is CASSDQSSDTQYF. The CDR3 nucleotides read TGTGCCAGCAGTGACCAGTCGTCGGATACGCAGTATTTT.

The chain uses TRBV28 and TRBJ1-1; tentative D call: TRBD1 (6 bases). Trimming cost V 5 bases and J 1 base, with 14 bases left between them. Looked up from germline, CDR1 is MDHEN and CDR2 is SYDVKM. This CDR3 contains 15 residues. CDR3 coding DNA: TGTGCCAGCAGTGTGCCAGGGGCCTCGAACACTGAAGCTTTCTTT. It is translated as CASSVPGASNTEAFF.